This T cell receptor beta chain comes out of a study of blood T cell repertoires in COVID-19. Authors' analysis steps: It was from reference gene primer amplification that nucleated cell counts were estimated. Assay used: immunoSEQ multiplex PCR; TCRdb lists only in-frame clones, some missing. That table is the source of V, J and clone size, and D and trimming were worked out from the DNA. The sample includes 250,000 or so clones, 91% of them seen just once. Germline CDR1 is SGHNT and CDR2 is YENEEA. CDR3 size: 16 residues. V dropped 5 bases and J dropped 4; count of bases not matched to a gene: 12. This clone was found once. Participant-reported clinical history was the basis for cohort assignment.

Specimen: PBMCs or T cells enriched from blood (not recorded which). The receptor's source is a man aged 40-55 years who had been exposed to COVID-19. The gene calls are TRBV11-3 and TRBJ2-7; 9 nucleotides align to TRBD2. The CDR3 bases are TGTGCCAGCAGCCGCCCCCGGGCGGGAGGGATGTACGAGCAGTACTTC. Its protein is CASSRPRAGGMYEQYF.